This T cell receptor beta chain emerged from a study of T cell responses to AZD1222 COVID-19 vaccine. Regarding this clone: Its matching antigen is unknown.

Using immunoSEQ multiplex PCR, the repertoire was profiled, and TCRdb retains in-frame clones only, with some absent. The table lists approximately 110,000 clones, 85% to 90% of them singletons. Trimming removed 3 bases at V and 3 bases at J, with 6 bases between. Germline V lookup: CDR1 MNHEY, CDR2 SMNVEV (reference sequence). This CDR3 is 14 amino acids long. Overall study findings and caveats: Elevations in Spike-specific TCR breadth and depth followed administration of two AZD1222 doses. The study sampled repertoires only after the peak T cell response.

The chain employs TRBV27 and TRBJ1-6; D is ambiguous. The material was peripheral blood, obtained on day 0 of AZD1222 vaccination. The TCR was taken from an adult in good health. The CDR3 loop reads CASSFSGYNSPLHF. In DNA, the CDR3 is TGTGCCAGCAGTTTTAGCGGCTATAATTCACCCCTCCACTTT.